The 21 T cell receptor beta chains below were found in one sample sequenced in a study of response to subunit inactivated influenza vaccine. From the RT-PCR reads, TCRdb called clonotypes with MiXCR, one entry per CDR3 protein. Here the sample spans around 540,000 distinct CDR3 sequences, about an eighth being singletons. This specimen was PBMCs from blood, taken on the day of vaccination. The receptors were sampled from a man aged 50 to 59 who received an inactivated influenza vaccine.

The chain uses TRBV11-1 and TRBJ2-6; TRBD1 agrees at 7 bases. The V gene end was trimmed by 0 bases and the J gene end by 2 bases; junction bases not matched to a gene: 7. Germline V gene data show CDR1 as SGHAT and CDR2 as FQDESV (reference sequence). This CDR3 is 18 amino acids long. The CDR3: CASSLALTGLAGANVLTF. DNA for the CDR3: TGTGCCAGCAGCTTAGCTTTGACAGGGCTGGCTGGGGCCAACGTCCTGACTTTC.

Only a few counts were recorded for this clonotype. CDR3 loop: CASSRRRLNTEAFF. In DNA form, the CDR3 reads TGCGCCAGCAGCCGGAGACGGTTGAACACTGAAGCTTTCTTT. The rearrangement links TRBV4-1 to TRBJ1-1, with D uncertain. From germline, CDR1 is MGHRA and CDR2 YSYEKL. The CDR3 contains 14 residues. The V gene lost 4 bases and the J gene lost 0 bases, with 9 bases spanning the gap.

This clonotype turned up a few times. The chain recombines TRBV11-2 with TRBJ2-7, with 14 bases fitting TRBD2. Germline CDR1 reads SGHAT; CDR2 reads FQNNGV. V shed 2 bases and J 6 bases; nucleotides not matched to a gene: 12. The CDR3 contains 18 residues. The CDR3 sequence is CASSLRSPGTSGSGEQYF. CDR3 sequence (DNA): TGTGCCAGCAGCTTACGTAGCCCCGGGACTAGCGGGAGCGGCGAGCAGTACTTC.

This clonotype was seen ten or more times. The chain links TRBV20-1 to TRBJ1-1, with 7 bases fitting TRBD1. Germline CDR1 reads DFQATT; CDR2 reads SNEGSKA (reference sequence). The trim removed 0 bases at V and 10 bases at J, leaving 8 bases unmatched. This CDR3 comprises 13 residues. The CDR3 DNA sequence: TGCAGTGCTAGAGATCCGCAGGGGGATGGAGCTTTCTTT. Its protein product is CSARDPQGDGAFF.

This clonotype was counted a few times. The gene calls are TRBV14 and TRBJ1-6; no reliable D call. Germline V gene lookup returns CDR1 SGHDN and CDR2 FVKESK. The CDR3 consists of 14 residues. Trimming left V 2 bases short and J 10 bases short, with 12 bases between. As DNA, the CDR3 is TGTGCCAGCAGCCAAACATCCCCGGGCTCACCCCTCCACTTT. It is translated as CASSQTSPGSPLHF. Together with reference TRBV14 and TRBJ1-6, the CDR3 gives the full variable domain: EAGVTQFPSHSVIEKGQTVTLRCDPISGHDNLYWYRRVMGKEIKFLLHFVKESKQDESGMPNNRFLAERTGGTYSTLKVQPAELEDSGVYFCASSQTSPGSPLHFGNGTRLTVT.

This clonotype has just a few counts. The CDR3 sequence is CASSVDRAYETQYF. The CDR3 DNA follows: TGTGCCAGCAGTGTGGACAGGGCGTACGAGACCCAGTACTTC. The chain recombines TRBV2 with TRBJ2-5; 8 bases are shared with TRBD1. Germline CDR1 is SNHLY and CDR2 is FYNNEI. This CDR3 contains 14 residues. V shed 4 bases, J shed 5 bases, and the junction held 6 bases outside the gene matches.

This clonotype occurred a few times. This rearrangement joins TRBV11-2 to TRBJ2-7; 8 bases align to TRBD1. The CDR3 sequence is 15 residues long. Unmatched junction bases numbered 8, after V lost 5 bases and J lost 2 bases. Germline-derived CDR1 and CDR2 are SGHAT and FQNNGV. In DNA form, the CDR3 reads TGTGCCAGCAGCATCGGGACAGGAGGTCCCTACGAGCAGTACTTC. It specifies CASSIGTGGPYEQYF.

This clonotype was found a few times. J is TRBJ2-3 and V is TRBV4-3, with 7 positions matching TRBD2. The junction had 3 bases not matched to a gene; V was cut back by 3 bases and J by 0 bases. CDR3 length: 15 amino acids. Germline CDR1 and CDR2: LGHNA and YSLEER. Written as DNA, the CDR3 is TGCGCCAGCAGCCAGACTAGCTCAAGCACAGATACGCAGTATTTT. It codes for CASSQTSSSTDTQYF.

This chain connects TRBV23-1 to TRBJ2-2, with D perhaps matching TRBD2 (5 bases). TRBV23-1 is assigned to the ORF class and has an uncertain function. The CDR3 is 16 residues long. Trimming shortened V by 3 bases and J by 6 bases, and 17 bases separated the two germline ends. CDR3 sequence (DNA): TGCGCCAGCAGTCACATGCTAGTGCGAGGGCCCGGGGAGCTGTTTTTT. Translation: CASSHMLVRGPGELFF.

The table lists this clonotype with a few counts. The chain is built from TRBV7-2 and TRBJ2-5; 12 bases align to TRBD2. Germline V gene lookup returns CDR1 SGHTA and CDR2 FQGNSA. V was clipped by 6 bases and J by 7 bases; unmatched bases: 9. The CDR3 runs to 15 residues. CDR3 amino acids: CASSRLAGAEGTQYF. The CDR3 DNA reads TGTGCCAGCAGTCGACTAGCGGGAGCTGAGGGGACCCAGTACTTC.

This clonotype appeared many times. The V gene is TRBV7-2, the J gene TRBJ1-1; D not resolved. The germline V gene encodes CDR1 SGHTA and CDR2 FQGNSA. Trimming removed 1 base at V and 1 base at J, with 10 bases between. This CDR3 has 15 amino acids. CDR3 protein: CASSLVGLRNTEAFF. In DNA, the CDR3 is TGTGCCAGCAGCTTAGTTGGCCTCAGGAACACTGAAGCTTTCTTT.

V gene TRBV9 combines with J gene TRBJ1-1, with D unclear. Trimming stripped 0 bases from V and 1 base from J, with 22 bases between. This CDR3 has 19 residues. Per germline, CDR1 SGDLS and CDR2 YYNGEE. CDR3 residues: CASSVATGGPLGQNTEAFF. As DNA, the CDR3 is TGTGCCAGCAGCGTAGCTACGGGCGGTCCCCTTGGGCAGAACACTGAAGCTTTCTTT.

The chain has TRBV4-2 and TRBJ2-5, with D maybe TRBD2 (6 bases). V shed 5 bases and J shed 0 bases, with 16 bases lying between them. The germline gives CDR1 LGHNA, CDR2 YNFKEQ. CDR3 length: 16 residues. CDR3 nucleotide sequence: TGTGCCAGCAGCAGAGGGGCGGGGTCGGACCAAGAGACCCAGTACTTC. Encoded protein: CASSRGAGSDQETQYF.

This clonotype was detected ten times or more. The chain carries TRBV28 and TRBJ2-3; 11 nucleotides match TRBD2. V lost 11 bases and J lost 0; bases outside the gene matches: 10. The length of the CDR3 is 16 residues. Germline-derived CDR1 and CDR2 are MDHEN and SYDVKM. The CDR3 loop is CAGSGLAGGSTDTQYF. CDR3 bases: TGTGCCGGCTCAGGACTAGCGGGTGGAAGCACAGATACGCAGTATTTT.

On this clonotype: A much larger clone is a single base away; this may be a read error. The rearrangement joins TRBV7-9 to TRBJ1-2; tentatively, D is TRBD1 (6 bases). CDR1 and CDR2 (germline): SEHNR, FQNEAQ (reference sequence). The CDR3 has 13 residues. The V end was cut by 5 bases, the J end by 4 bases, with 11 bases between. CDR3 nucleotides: TGTGCCAGCAGCCCGGGACATCGCTATGGCTACACCTTC. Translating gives CASSPGHRYGYTF.

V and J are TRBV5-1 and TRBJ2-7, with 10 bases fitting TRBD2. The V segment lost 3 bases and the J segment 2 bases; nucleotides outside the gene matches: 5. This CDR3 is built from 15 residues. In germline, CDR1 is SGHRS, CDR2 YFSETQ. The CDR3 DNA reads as TGCGCCAGCAGCTACCTAGCGGGGGCCGCCTACGAGCAGTACTTC. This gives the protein CASSYLAGAAYEQYF.

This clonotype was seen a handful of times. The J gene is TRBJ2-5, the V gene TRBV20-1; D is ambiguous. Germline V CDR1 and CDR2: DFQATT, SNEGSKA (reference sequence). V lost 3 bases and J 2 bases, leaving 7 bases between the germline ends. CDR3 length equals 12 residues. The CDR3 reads CSASPRQETQYF. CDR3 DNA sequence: TGCAGTGCTAGTCCCAGACAAGAGACCCAGTACTTC.

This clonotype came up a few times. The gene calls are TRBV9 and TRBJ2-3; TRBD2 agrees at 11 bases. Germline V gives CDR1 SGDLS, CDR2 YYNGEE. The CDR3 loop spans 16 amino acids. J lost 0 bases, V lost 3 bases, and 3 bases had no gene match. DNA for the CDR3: TGTGCCAGCAGCGCCACTAGCGGGGGTAGCACAGATACGCAGTATTTT. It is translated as CASSATSGGSTDTQYF.

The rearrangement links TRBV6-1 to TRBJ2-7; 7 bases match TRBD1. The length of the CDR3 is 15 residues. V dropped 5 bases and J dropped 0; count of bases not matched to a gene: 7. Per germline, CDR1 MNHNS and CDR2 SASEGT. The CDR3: CASSQGQASSYEQYF. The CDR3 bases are TGTGCCAGCAGTCAAGGACAGGCGTCCTCCTACGAGCAGTACTTC.

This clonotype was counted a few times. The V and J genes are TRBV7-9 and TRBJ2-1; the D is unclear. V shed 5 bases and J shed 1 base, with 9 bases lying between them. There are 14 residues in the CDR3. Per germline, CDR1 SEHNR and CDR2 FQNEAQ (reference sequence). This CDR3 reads CASSQPDSYNEQFF. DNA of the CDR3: TGTGCCAGCAGCCAGCCTGATTCCTACAATGAGCAGTTCTTC.

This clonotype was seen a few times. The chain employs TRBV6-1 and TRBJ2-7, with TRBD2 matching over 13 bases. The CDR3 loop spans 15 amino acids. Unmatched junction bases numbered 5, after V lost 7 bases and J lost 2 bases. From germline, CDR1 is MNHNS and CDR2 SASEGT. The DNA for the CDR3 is TGTGCCAGCACCCCGGGACTAGCGGGACCCTACGAGCAGTACTTC. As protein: CASTPGLAGPYEQYF.